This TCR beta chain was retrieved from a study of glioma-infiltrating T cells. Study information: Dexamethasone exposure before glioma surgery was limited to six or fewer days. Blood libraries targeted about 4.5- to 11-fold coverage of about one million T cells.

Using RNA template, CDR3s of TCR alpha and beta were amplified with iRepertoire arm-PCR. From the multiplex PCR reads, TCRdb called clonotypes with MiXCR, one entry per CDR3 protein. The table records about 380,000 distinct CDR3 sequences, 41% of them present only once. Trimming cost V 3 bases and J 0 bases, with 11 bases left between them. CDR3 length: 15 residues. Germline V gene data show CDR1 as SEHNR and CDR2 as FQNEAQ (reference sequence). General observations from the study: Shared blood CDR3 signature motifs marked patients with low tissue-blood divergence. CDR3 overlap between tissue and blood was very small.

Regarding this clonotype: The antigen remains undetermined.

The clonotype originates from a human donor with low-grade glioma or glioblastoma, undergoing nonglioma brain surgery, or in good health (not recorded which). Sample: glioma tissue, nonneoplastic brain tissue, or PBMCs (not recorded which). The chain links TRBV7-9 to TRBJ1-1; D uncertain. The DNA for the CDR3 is TGTGCCAGCAGCTTCCTCGATTGGGTGAACACTGAAGCTTTCTTT. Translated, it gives CASSFLDWVNTEAFF. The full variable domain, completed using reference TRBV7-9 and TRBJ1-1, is DTGVSQNPRHKITKRGQNVTFRCDPISEHNRLYWYRQTLGQGPEFLTYFQNEAQLEKSRLLSDRFSAERPKGSFSTLEIQRTEQGDSAMYLCASSFLDWVNTEAFFGQGTRLTVV.